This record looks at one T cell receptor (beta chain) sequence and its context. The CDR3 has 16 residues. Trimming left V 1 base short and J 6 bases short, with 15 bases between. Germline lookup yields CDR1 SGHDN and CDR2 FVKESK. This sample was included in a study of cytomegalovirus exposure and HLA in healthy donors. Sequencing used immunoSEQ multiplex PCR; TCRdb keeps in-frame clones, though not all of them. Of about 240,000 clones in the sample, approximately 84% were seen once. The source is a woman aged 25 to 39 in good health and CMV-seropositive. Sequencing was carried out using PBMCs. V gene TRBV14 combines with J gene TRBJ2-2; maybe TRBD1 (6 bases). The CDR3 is CASSQGTGRVSGELFF. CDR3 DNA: TGTGCCAGCAGCCAAGGAACAGGGCGTGTTTCCGGGGAGCTGTTTTTT.